Sequencing of this T cell receptor (beta chain) was carried out in a study of blood T cell repertoires in COVID-19. Across the study: Sample material is recorded as cDNA or gDNA derived from T cells, B-cell-depleted T cells, or PBMCs.

As handled by the study authors: By means of reference gene primer amplification, nucleated cell counts were estimated. Profiling relied on immunoSEQ multiplex PCR, and the TCRdb table lists in-frame clones only, not all of them. V and J calls plus clone size are reproduced from that table; the DNA served to infer D and trimming. The data hold under 250,000 clones, with over 75% observed a single time. This CDR3 has 18 amino acids. V lost 2 bases, J lost 1 base, and 15 bases lay in between. The V gene's germline CDR1 is SGHAT and CDR2 FQNNGV. The receptor comes from a woman aged 35 to 49 with acute or convalescent COVID-19. This chain joins TRBV11-2 and TRBJ2-6; D is possibly TRBD2 (5 bases). The sample consisted of peripheral blood. CDR3 nucleotides: TGTGCCAGCAGCTTATACTATGGTAGCGATTCTGGGGCCAACGTCCTGACTTTC. Protein sequence: CASSLYYGSDSGANVLTF.